This T cell receptor (beta chain) stems from a study of blood T cell repertoires in COVID-19. Turning to the study itself: Both acute and convalescent COVID-19 samples were obtained from the United States, Italy and Spain. T cells, B-cell-depleted T cells, or PBMCs supplied cDNA or gDNA.

Original analysis: Quantification of nucleated cells was approximated via reference gene primer amplification. Sequenced by immunoSEQ multiplex PCR; TCRdb stores in-frame clones only, minus some. V, J and clone size were drawn from that table, and D and trimming were deduced from the DNA. The repertoire has roughly 80,000 clones, approximately 86% of them found once; the top ten carry roughly 32%. V lost 6 bases to trimming and J lost 2 bases, with 16 bases between them. CDR1 is MNHEY and CDR2 is SVGAGI in the germline V gene. CDR3 length equals 15 residues. The table lists this clone with a few counts.

This clonotype was sampled from a woman of 80 years or more with acute or convalescent COVID-19. V usage is TRBV6-5 and J usage is TRBJ1-1; unclear D gene. Sequenced material: peripheral blood. The DNA for the CDR3 is TGTGCCAGCAGGCACGTCGTTCGAGGAAACACTGAAGCTTTCTTT. Protein sequence: CASRHVVRGNTEAFF.